Sequencing of this T cell receptor (beta chain) was carried out in a study of blood T cell repertoires in COVID-19. The CDR3 is 17 residues long. Trimming left V 3 bases short and J 5 bases short, with 20 bases between. Germline assignment: CDR1 MDHEN and CDR2 SYDVKM. Profiled with immunoSEQ multiplex PCR; TCRdb holds only in-frame clones, not every one. Of 110,000 to 150,000 clones listed, just over 85% are singletons. The source of this sequence is a woman aged 60-70 years with acute or convalescent COVID-19. Sample: peripheral blood. V is TRBV28 and J is TRBJ2-1; D perhaps matches TRBD2 (5 bases). CDR3 protein: CASSFGTASTRNNEQFF. The CDR3, as DNA: TGTGCCAGCAGTTTCGGTACAGCCAGTACTAGGAACAATGAGCAGTTCTTC. Full variable domain (missing parts from reference TRBV28 and TRBJ2-1): DVKVTQSSRYLVKRTGEKVFLECVQDMDHENMFWYRQDPGLGLRLIYFSYDVKMKEKGDIPEGYSVSREKKERFSLILESASTNQTSMYLCASSFGTASTRNNEQFFGPGTRLTVL.